The next 18 T cell receptor beta chains were all read from a single sample in a study of graft-versus-host responses after intestinal transplantation. Some clones are missing from TCRdb's copy, which holds only in-frame ones; the method was immunoSEQ multiplex PCR. Of 40,000 to 45,000 clones listed, 91% are singletons. This specimen consisted of PBMCs, obtained approximately 300 days after intestinal transplant. These receptors were obtained from a human patient who received an intestinal transplant, so some T cells may come from the graft donor.

The genes are TRBV5-1 and TRBJ1-4, with D possibly TRBD1 on 6 matching bases. There are 14 residues in the CDR3. The V and J ends lost 1 base and 8 bases respectively, with 12 bases between them. Germline V lookup: CDR1 SGHRS, CDR2 YFSETQ. The CDR3 protein is CASSLLQGGEKLFF. The CDR3 region has the DNA TGCGCCAGCAGCTTGTTACAGGGAGGGGAAAAACTGTTTTTT.

The V and J genes are TRBV7-9 and TRBJ1-4; no clear D. Trimming removed 10 bases from V and 5 bases from J, with 14 bases in between. The CDR3 totals 13 residues. CDR1 and CDR2 (germline): SEHNR, FQNEAQ (reference sequence). For the CDR3, the DNA is TGTGCCACTGGCCCGGAGCGGAATGAAAAACTGTTTTTT. Residues: CATGPERNEKLFF.

The chain employs TRBV4-1 and TRBJ1-4, with a weak D call TRBD1 (5 bases). Germline CDR1 MGHRA, CDR2 YSYEKL. V lost 8 bases to trimming and J lost 7 bases, with 14 bases between them. The CDR3 is made up of 13 amino acids. CDR3 DNA: TGCGCCAGCCGAAAGGGGCTAGGTGAAAAACTGTTTTTT. It is translated as CASRKGLGEKLFF.

The gene calls are TRBV9 and TRBJ2-3; TRBD1 matches at 7 bases. The V gene's germline CDR1 is SGDLS and CDR2 YYNGEE. The CDR3 contains 15 residues. The junction had 3 bases not matched to a gene; V was cut back by 0 bases and J by 2 bases. The CDR3 DNA reads TGTGCCAGCAGCGTAGGGGACAGCCTCACAGATACGCAGTATTTT. Encoded protein: CASSVGDSLTDTQYF.

The chain couples TRBV6-4 to TRBJ2-2, with 8 nucleotides matching TRBD1. Trimming at V came to 3 bases and at J to 1 base, leaving 1 base not matched to a gene. Germline V gene lookup returns CDR1 MRHNA and CDR2 SNTAGT. The CDR3 has 15 residues. The CDR3 is CASSEGQGNTGELFF. The CDR3 DNA follows: TGTGCCAGCAGTGAAGGACAGGGGAACACCGGGGAGCTGTTTTTT.

The rearrangement links TRBV27 to TRBJ2-1; the D is unclear. This CDR3 is built from 13 residues. The V end was cut by 2 bases, the J end by 4 bases, with 6 bases between. CDR1 and CDR2 (germline): MNHEY, SMNVEV (reference sequence). CDR3 DNA sequence: TGTGCCAGCAGTTTACAGGCTTACAATGAGCAGTTCTTC. Its translation: CASSLQAYNEQFF.

This clone was seen just once. V usage is TRBV6-5 and J usage is TRBJ1-1; D is ambiguous. The CDR3 has 14 residues. Germline V lookup: CDR1 MNHEY, CDR2 SVGAGI. With 7 bases removed from V and 0 bases from J, the gap between germline ends came to 12 bases. CDR3 nucleotide sequence: TGTGCCAGCAAGTGGAGGACCCTGAACACTGAAGCTTTCTTT. Amino acid sequence: CASKWRTLNTEAFF.

This clone was seen only once. V and J are TRBV6-1 and TRBJ1-1; 12 bases align to TRBD1. The trim removed 2 bases at V and 4 bases at J, leaving 5 bases unmatched. The V gene's germline CDR1 is MNHNS and CDR2 SASEGT. The CDR3 extends over 16 amino acids. CDR3 sequence: CASSERGQGAFTEAFF. Here the CDR3 DNA reads TGTGCCAGCAGTGAAAGGGGACAGGGGGCGTTCACTGAAGCTTTCTTT.

This clone was detected only once. This chain joins TRBV28 and TRBJ1-5; D might be TRBD1 (5 bases). The germline V gene has CDR1 MDHEN and CDR2 SYDVKM. Trimming shortened V by 6 bases and J by 1 base, and 13 bases separated the two germline ends. The CDR3 spans 15 residues. CDR3 bases: TGTGCCAGCAGACCCAGGGTGGGGAGCAATCAGCCCCAGCATTTT. Translating gives CASRPRVGSNQPQHF.

The V gene is TRBV30, the J gene TRBJ1-1; the D gene is possibly TRBD1 (5 bases). The V end was cut by 2 bases, the J end by 6 bases, with 13 bases between. The germline gives CDR1 GTSNPN, CDR2 SVGIG (reference sequence). The CDR3 spans 13 residues. Here the CDR3 DNA reads TGTGCCTGGAGTCGTGAAGGGGTGGCTGAAGCTTTCTTT. Amino acids: CAWSREGVAEAFF.

V is TRBV6-9 and J is TRBJ1-5; TRBD1 might be the D (6 bases). The germline V gene has CDR1 MNHGY and CDR2 SVAAGI. This CDR3 spans 15 amino acids. Trimming took 2 bases from V and 0 from J, leaving 8 bases between them. The CDR3 region is CASSYNRDSNQPQHF. CDR3 nucleotides: TGTGCCAGCAGTTATAACAGGGATAGCAATCAGCCCCAGCATTTT.

The CDR3: CASTPPRTSGRAVSDTQYF. The CDR3 nucleotides read TGTGCCAGCACCCCCCCCCGGACTAGCGGGAGGGCCGTATCAGATACGCAGTATTTT. The rearrangement links TRBV28 to TRBJ2-3, with 15 bases aligning to TRBD2. The V gene end was trimmed by 7 bases and the J gene end by 4 bases; junction bases not matched to a gene: 15. Germline values: CDR1 MDHEN, CDR2 SYDVKM. CDR3 size: 19 residues.

V usage is TRBV2 and J usage is TRBJ2-7; a weak D match, TRBD1 (6 bases). The V and J ends lost 4 bases and 7 bases respectively, with 11 bases between them. The CDR3 extends over 12 amino acids. Germline-derived CDR1 and CDR2 are SNHLY and FYNNEI. The CDR3 coding sequence is TGTGCCAGCAGTGCTACAGGGCGGGAGCAGTACTTC. Amino acid sequence: CASSATGREQYF.

J is TRBJ2-3 and V is TRBV28; 13 bases fit TRBD2. Germline V lookup: CDR1 MDHEN, CDR2 SYDVKM. The CDR3 sequence is 17 residues long. The V segment lost 6 bases and the J segment 7 bases; nucleotides outside the gene matches: 13. CDR3 protein: CASSPLAGGGWGNTQYF. CDR3 DNA: TGTGCCAGCAGCCCACTAGCGGGAGGGGGCTGGGGGAATACGCAGTATTTT.

This clone was detected once. V usage is TRBV6-5 and J usage is TRBJ2-7, with 10 bases that match TRBD1. The junction had 9 bases not matched to a gene; V was cut back by 7 bases and J by 6 bases. This CDR3 has 14 amino acids. Germline V gives CDR1 MNHEY, CDR2 SVGAGI. As DNA, the CDR3 is TGTGCCAGCATTACCGGGACAGGGGCTAGCGAGCAGTACTTC. Protein: CASITGTGASEQYF.

The chain joins TRBV5-4 to TRBJ2-6, with a weak D call TRBD2 (5 bases). V lost 0 bases to trimming and J lost 1 base, with 5 bases between them. This CDR3 is built from 15 residues. Germline V gene data show CDR1 as SGHNT and CDR2 as YYREEE (reference sequence). The CDR3 nucleotides read TGTGCCAGCAGCTTGGGGACTTCTGGGGCCAACGTCCTGACTTTC. Its protein is CASSLGTSGANVLTF.

This chain connects TRBV23-1 to TRBJ1-1; the match to TRBD1 covers 10 bases. TRBV23-1 is sorted into the ORF group, with uncertain function. The trim removed 0 bases at V and 0 bases at J, leaving 4 bases unmatched. The CDR3 runs 17 residues. CDR3 amino acids: CASSQSRTGGMNTEAFF. The CDR3 region has the DNA TGCGCCAGCAGTCAATCTCGGACAGGGGGAATGAACACTGAAGCTTTCTTT.

The chain recombines TRBV11-2 with TRBJ2-1; D ambiguous. Trimming stripped 0 bases from V and 6 bases from J, with 0 bases between. The CDR3 has 11 residues. Germline loops: CDR1 SGHAT, CDR2 FQNNGV. The CDR3: CASSLDNEQFF. The DNA for the CDR3 is TGTGCCAGCAGCTTAGACAATGAGCAGTTCTTC. The variable domain in full, with the rest retrieved from reference TRBV11-2 and TRBJ2-1, is EAGVAQSPRYKIIEKRQSVAFWCNPISGHATLYWYQQILGQGPKLLIQFQNNGVVDDSQLPKDRFSAERLKGVDSTLKIQPAKLEDSAVYLCASSLDNEQFFGPGTRLTVL.